The T cell receptor (beta chain) under discussion was sequenced for a study of response to subunit inactivated influenza vaccine. The germline CDR1 and CDR2 sequences are DFQATT and SNEGSKA (reference sequence). V shed 6 bases and J shed 0 bases, with 17 bases lying between them. The CDR3 covers 15 residues. TCRdb itself ran the RT-PCR reads through MiXCR, one entry per CDR3 protein. The repertoire holds 860,000 or so distinct CDR3 sequences, roughly 20% seen once, with roughly 10% in the top ten. This clonotype was found a few times. This clonotype originated in a man aged 45-65 years who received an inactivated influenza vaccine. The rearrangement joins TRBV20-1 to TRBJ2-5; D is possibly TRBD2 (5 bases). The input for sequencing was PBMCs from blood, taken about 5 days after vaccination. The CDR3 DNA is TGCAGTGCCCCGGAACCGCCGGGGAACCAAGAGACCCAGTACTTC. Translation gives CSAPEPPGNQETQYF.